Given below is one TCR beta chain in context. This clonotype was detected only a few times. This receptor's antigen is unknown. No much larger clone is present one base from it, and per-base qualities are unavailable. The sample comes from a study of T-cell memory formation after mild COVID-19 (dated by TCRdb to about 2021). For the wider study: TCR sequence clusters from the two donors were largely donor specific. Two young, previously healthy adult volunteers made up the cohort, one male and one female. In a couple of donors, T-cell clones that expanded and contracted after mild COVID-19 were tracked by sequencing TCRalpha and TCRbeta repertoires over time.

PBMCs were isolated by Ficoll-Paque density gradient centrifugation. V was cut back by 5 bases and J by 2 bases, leaving a gap of 16 bases between them. The CDR3 covers 16 residues, taking in both the cysteine and the phenylalanine. Only the CDR3 part of the read is kept: 48 bases, read in frame from the first base. Reading the germline V gene gives CDR1 SGHTA and CDR2 FQGNSA. General findings and caveats noted by the study authors: Contracting CD4+ clones turned up mainly in the CM and EM memory subsets, whereas EMRA was where CD8+ clones were enriched. Some responding clones were detected in pre-infection memory, which suggested that pre-existing cross-reactive memory T cells had joined the SARS-CoV-2 response. The second-wave clones that peaked on day 37 were not confirmed to be SARS-CoV-2 specific. Clones contracting from day 15 to 85 had balanced CD4/CD8 phenotypes, while a second wave expanding from day 15 to 37 was biased towards CD4+. The study covered only a couple of mild cases, and larger cohorts including severe cases with pre-infection samples were considered necessary.

Instrument on record: Illumina NovaSeq 6000. TCRalpha and TCRbeta cDNA libraries were built by 5'RACE with constant-segment primers, adding sample barcodes and unique molecular identifiers. RNA was extracted from every sample with Trizol reagent. Amplification of the libraries took two PCR steps, and the second step added a second sample barcode plus Illumina TruSeq adapters. Sequencing of libraries was performed on an Illumina NovaSeq with 2 x 150 bp paired-end reads. In the authors' own workflow: Reads were demultiplexed and collapsed into UMI-guided consensus sequences with migec v1.2.7. Using mixcr v2.1.11, UMI consensuses were aligned to TRA and TRB V and J templates and then assembled into clonotypes. Clonotypes were classified as expanded or contracted when called significant by both edgeR and NoisET, with noise models trained on biological replicates. For edgeR calls, the cutoffs were a false discovery rate-adjusted p below 0.01 and a log2 fold-change threshold of 1. As an exploratory analysis of dynamics, max-normalized trajectories of the 1000 most abundant clonotypes were examined with PCA combined with hierarchical clustering. Separately sequenced CD4+ and CD8+ repertoires were used to assign a CD4 or CD8 phenotype to each responding clone. TCRdb reprocessed the public reads (quality trimming at Q25 with fastp, clone calling with MiXCR) and kept in-frame beta chains. Duplicate CDR3 protein sequences are folded into a single record with the most common DNA and genes. TCRdb, rather than the study authors, made the V and J calls. In all, the sample holds hundreds of thousands of distinct CDR3 sequences, and 20% to 30% of those were seen once. The ten largest clones represent around 13% of the sample.

The source material was PBMCs or a T cell subset sorted from them (not recorded which). This TCR was recovered from an adult woman who had mild COVID-19 (a few samples of this study predate the infection). The sample titles of this study are shuffled in the database, so cell type and time point are left out; the donor was told from shared clones. This chain is built from TRBV7-2 and TRBJ2-1, with a tentative D gene TRBD2 over 5 matching bases. The CDR3 amino acid sequence is: CASSTARLHPYNEQFF. At the DNA level, the sequence is TGTGCCAGCAGCACGGCCCGACTACATCCCTACAATGAGCAGTTCTTC.